This T cell receptor (beta chain) came from a study of T cell responses to AZD1222 COVID-19 vaccine listed by TCRdb under 2021. With regard to the full study: AZD1222 recipients with second doses at about 4 weeks or about 12 weeks were pooled, because spike-specific TCR depth and breadth did not differ between schedules. A total of under 250 trial participants underwent TCR sequencing, of whom about 200 had received two doses of AZD1222 and approximately 25 had received two doses of the MenACWY control vaccine. Trial participants were enrolled by age into subgroups of 18-55, 56-69 and 70-plus years, and around 150, 28 and 57 TCR-sequenced participants, respectively, were included in these subgroups. What the work shows at the level of the full study, not this receptor alone: A significant rise in spike-specific TCR breadth and depth was observed after two AZD1222 doses relative to day 0 and relative to MenACWY recipients. The 56-69-year group was small, and its depth increase did not reach significance, likely because of low power. Participants were mostly white British and included more females than males, and it was suggested by the authors that clonal diversity may have been underestimated. Conclusions about previously exposed vaccinees are limited, since just five to seven AZD1222 recipients were seropositive for SARS-CoV-2 at baseline. Because no day 14 peak-response samples were available, repertoires were characterized only after the peak T cell response. Nearly half of unique spike-specific TCRs reportedly recognized epitopes outside regions mutated in the B.1.351 and B.1.1.7 variants. CD4 TCRs associated with the vaccine covered the entire spike protein, and the dominant responses were in regions 160-218 and 743-854.

CDR3 length: 15 amino acids, cysteine to phenylalanine. The entry retains the CDR3 DNA only, 45 bases that are in frame from base 1. For CDR1 and CDR2, the germline V gene (reference sequence) lists SGHNT and YYREEE. Trimming takes 0 bases from V and 0 bases from J, and the germline ends sit 6 bases apart. This clone appeared a single time. Its antigen remains undetermined. Base-call qualities are not available, and no considerably larger clone is one nucleotide away. The meaning of the sample's time point label: baseline before first vaccination. Vaccinee samples came from UK trials COV001 and COV002, including a single-blind randomized controlled phase 2/3 trial of AZD1222 (ChAdOx1 nCoV-19) in healthy adults. For TCRbeta chain sequencing, PBMC samples from trial participants were taken at day 0 and at day 28 after the second dose. The CDR3 regions of human TCRbeta chains were analyzed by immunosequencing. Processing in the source paper ran as follows. Repertoire TCRs were matched against a reference library of SARS-CoV-2-specific TCRs generated with the MIRA antigen-specificity platform. Breadth was defined as the fraction of unique TCRs that were SARS-CoV-2-associated. Depth was defined as the fraction of total T cells that were SARS-CoV-2-associated. Using the MIRA data, each spike-specific TCR was mapped to the spike region that the TCR reacts to and placed in a CD4 or CD8 class. Log10-transformed breadth and depth values were compared by one-way ANOVA with Sidak's multiple comparisons tests. The immuneACCESS repertoire file appears here via TCRdb, limited to in-frame rearrangements. These files lack a portion of the clones; in checked studies, under half of the deficit traces to unresolved V genes, and the cause of the others is not known. V and J calls and clone size are those listed in that table; D and trimming were worked out from the DNA. Across this sample there are 140,000 to 150,000 clones, with around 88% seen only once. In total, the top ten clones hold roughly 16% of the sample.

The material sequenced was peripheral blood, taken on day 0 of AZD1222 vaccination. The receptor's source is an adult in good health. The chain couples TRBV5-4 to TRBJ1-4; a weak D assignment points to TRBD1 (5 bases agree). The CDR3 reads CASSLGGATNEKLFF. The base sequence is TGTGCCAGCAGCTTGGGGGGGGCAACTAATGAAAAACTGTTTTTT.